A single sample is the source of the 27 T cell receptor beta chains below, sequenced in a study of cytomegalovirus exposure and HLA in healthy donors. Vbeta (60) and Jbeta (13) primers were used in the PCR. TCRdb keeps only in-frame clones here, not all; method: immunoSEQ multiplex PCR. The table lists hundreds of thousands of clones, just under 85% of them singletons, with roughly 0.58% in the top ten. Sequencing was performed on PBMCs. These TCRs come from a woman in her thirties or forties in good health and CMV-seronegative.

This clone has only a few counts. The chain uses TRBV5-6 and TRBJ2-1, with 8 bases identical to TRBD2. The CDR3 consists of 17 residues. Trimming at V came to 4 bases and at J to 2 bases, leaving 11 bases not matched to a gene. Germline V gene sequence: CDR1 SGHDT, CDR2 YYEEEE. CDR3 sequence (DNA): TGTGCCAGCAGCCTCACGGCGGGGGGCCCAACCTACAATGAGCAGTTCTTC. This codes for CASSLTAGGPTYNEQFF.

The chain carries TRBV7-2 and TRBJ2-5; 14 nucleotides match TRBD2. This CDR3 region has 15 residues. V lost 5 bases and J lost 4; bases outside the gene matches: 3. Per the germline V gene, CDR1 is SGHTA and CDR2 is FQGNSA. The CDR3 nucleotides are TGTGCCAGCAGCCATGGGACTAGCGGGGGAGAGACCCAGTACTTC. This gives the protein CASSHGTSGGETQYF. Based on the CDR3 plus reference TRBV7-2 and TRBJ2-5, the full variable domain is GAGVSQSPSNKVTEKGKDVELRCDPISGHTALYWYRQSLGQGLEFLIYFQGNSAPDKSGLPSDRFSAERTGGSVSTLTIQRTQQEDSAVYLCASSHGTSGGETQYFGPGTRLLVL.

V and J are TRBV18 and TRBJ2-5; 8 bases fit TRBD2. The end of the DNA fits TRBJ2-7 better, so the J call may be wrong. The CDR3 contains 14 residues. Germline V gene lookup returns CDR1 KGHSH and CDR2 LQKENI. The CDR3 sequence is CASSPTAGGTEQYF. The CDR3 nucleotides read TGTGCCAGCTCACCAACCGCGGGGGGTACCGAGCAGTACTTC.

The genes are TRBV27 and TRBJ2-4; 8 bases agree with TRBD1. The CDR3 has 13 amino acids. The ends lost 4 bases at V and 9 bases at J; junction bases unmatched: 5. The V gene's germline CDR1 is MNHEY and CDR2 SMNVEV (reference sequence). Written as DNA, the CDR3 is TGTGCCAGCAGTTCGACAGGGGAGGTCATTCAGTACTTC. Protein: CASSSTGEVIQYF.

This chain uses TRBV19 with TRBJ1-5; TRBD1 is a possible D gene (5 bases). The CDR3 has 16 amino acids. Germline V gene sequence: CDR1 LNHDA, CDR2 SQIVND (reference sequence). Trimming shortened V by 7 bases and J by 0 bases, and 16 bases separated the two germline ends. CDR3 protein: CASTALRVGSNQPQHF. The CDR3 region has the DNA TGTGCCAGTACCGCCCTCAGGGTTGGTAGCAATCAGCCCCAGCATTTT.

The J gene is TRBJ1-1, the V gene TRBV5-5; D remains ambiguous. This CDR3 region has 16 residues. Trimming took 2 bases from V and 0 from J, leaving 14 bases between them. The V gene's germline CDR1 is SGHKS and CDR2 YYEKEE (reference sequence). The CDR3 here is CASSFFPDKLNTEAFF. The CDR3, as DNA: TGTGCCAGCAGCTTCTTCCCCGACAAACTGAACACTGAAGCTTTCTTT.

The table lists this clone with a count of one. CDR3 bases: TGTGCCAGCATCCGAGGGAAACCCTACGAGCAGTACTTC. This translates into CASIRGKPYEQYF. V gene TRBV11-3 combines with J gene TRBJ2-7; D might be TRBD2 (5 bases). Looked up from germline, CDR1 is SGHNT and CDR2 is YENEEA. The CDR3 contains 13 residues. Trimming stripped 7 bases from V and 2 bases from J, with 12 bases between.

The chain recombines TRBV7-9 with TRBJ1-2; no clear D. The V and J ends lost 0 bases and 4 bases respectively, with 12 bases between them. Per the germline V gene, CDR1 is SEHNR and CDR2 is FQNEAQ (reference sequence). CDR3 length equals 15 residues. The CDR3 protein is CASSLAQQRAYGYTF. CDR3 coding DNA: TGTGCCAGCAGCTTAGCACAACAGAGAGCCTATGGCTACACCTTC. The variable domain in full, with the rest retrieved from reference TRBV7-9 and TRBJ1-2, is DTGVSQNPRHKITKRGQNVTFRCDPISEHNRLYWYRQTLGQGPEFLTYFQNEAQLEKSRLLSDRFSAERPKGSFSTLEIQRTEQGDSAMYLCASSLAQQRAYGYTFGSGTRLTVV.

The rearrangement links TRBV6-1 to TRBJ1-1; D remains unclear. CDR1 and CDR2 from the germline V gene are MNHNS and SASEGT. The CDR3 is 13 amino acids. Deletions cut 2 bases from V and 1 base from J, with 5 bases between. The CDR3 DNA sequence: TGTGCCAGCAGTGAAAGAGGGAACACTGAAGCTTTCTTT. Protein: CASSERGNTEAFF.

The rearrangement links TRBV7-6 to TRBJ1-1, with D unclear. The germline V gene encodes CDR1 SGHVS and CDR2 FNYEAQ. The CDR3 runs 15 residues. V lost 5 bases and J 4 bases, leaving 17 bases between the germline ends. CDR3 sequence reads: CASSPKAGVGTEAFF. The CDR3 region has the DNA TGTGCCAGCAGCCCAAAGGCCGGGGTTGGCACTGAAGCTTTCTTT.

CDR3 DNA: TGTGCCAGCAGTTTAGGGGCGGGAGGCTACGAGCAGTACTTC. Protein: CASSLGAGGYEQYF. The rearrangement joins TRBV27 to TRBJ2-7; 8 bases map to TRBD2. The length of the CDR3 is 14 residues. In germline, CDR1 is MNHEY, CDR2 SMNVEV (reference sequence). Losses at the gene ends were 2 bases for V and 3 bases for J; bases not matched to a gene: 3.

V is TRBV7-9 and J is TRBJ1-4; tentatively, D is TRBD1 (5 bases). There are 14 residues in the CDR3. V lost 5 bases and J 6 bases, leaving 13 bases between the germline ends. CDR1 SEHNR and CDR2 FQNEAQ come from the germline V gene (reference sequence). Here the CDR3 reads CASSPVWGDEKLFF. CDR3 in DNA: TGTGCCAGCAGCCCTGTTTGGGGGGATGAAAAACTGTTTTTT.

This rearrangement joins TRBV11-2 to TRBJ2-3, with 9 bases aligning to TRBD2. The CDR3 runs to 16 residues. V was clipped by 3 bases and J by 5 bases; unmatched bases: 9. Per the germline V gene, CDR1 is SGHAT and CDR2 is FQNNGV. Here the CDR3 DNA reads TGTGCCAGCAGCTTTAGGCTAGCGGGGACTGGAGATACGCAGTATTTT. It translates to CASSFRLAGTGDTQYF.

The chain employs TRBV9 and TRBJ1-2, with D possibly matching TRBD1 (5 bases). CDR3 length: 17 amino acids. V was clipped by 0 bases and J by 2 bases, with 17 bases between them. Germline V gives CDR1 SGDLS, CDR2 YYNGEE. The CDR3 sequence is CASSVAAGPYSNYGYTF. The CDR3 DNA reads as TGTGCCAGCAGCGTAGCGGCAGGGCCCTACTCCAACTATGGCTACACCTTC.

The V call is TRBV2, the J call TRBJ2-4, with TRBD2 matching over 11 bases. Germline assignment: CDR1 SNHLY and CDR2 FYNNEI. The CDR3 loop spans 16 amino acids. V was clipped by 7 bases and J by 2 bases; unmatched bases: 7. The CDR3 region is CASKLAGGGTKNIQYF. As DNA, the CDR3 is TGTGCCAGCAAGCTAGCGGGGGGCGGGACCAAAAACATTCAGTACTTC. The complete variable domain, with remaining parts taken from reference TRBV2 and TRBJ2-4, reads EPEVTQTPSHQVTQMGQEVILRCVPISNHLYFYWYRQILGQKVEFLVSFYNNEISEKSEIFDDQFSVERPDGSNFTLKIRSTKLEDSAMYFCASKLAGGGTKNIQYFGAGTRLSVL.

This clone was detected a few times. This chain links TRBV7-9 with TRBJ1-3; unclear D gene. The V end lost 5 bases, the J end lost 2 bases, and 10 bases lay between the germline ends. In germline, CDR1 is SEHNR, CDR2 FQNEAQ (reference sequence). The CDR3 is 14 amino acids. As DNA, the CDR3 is TGTGCCAGCAGCGATGTCGAGACTGGAAACACCATATATTTT. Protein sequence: CASSDVETGNTIYF.

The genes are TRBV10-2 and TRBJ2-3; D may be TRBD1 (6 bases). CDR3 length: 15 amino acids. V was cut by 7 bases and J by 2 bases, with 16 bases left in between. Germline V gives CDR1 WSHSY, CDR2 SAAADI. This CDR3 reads CASKSGDTLTDTQYF. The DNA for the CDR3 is TGCGCCAGCAAGTCAGGGGACACCCTCACAGATACGCAGTATTTT.

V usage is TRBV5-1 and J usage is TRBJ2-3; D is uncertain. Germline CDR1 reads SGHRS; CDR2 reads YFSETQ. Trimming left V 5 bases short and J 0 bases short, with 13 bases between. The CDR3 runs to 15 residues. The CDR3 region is CASSYSDSSTDTQYF. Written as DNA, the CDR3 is TGCGCCAGCAGTTATTCAGATTCTAGCACAGATACGCAGTATTTT.

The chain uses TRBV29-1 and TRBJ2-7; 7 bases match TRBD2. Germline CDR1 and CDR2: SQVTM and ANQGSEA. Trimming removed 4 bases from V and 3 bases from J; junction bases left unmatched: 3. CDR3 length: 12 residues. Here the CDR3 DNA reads TGCAGCGTTGGGGAGGGGCTCTACGAGCAGTACTTC. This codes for CSVGEGLYEQYF.

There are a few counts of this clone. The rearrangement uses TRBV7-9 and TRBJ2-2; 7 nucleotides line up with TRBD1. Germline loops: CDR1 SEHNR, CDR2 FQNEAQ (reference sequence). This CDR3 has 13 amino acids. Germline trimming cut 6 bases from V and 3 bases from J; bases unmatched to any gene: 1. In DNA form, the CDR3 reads TGTGCCAGCAGAAGGGGGCACACCGGGGAGCTGTTTTTT. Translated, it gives CASRRGHTGELFF.

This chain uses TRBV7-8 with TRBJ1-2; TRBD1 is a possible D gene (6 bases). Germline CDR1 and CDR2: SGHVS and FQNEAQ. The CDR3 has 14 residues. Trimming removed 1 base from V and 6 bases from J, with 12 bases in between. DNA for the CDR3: TGTGCCAGCAGCTTAGGTCAGGGGCCCCATGGCTACACCTTC. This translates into CASSLGQGPHGYTF.

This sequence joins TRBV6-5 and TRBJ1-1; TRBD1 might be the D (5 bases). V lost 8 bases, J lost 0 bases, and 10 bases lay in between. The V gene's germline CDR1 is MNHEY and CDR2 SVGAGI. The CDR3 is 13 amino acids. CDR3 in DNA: TGTGCCAGCTCACGGGGGATGAACACTGAAGCTTTCTTT. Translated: CASSRGMNTEAFF.

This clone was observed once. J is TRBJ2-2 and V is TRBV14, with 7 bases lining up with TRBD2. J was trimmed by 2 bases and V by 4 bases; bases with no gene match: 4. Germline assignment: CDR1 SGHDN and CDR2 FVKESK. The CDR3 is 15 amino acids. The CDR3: CASSPPGLNTGELFF. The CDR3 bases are TGTGCCAGCAGCCCTCCGGGACTAAACACCGGGGAGCTGTTTTTT.

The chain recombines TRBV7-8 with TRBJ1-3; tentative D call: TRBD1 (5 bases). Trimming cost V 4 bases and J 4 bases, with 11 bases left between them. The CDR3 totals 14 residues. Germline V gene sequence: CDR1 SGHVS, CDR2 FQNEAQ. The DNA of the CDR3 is TGTGCCAGCAGCTATAGGGGCATGGGAAACACCATATATTTT. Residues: CASSYRGMGNTIYF. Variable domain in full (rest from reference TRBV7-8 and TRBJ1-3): GAGVSQSPRYKVAKRGQDVALRCDPISGHVSLFWYQQALGQGPEFLTYFQNEAQLDKSGLPSDRFFAERPEGSVSTLKIQRTQQEDSAVYLCASSYRGMGNTIYFGEGSWLTVV.

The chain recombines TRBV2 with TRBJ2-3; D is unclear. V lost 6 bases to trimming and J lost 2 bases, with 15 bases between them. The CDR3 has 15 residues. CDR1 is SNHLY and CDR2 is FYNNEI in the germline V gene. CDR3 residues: CASSHRHILTDTQYF. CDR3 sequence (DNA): TGTGCCAGCAGCCACAGACACATTCTCACAGATACGCAGTATTTT.

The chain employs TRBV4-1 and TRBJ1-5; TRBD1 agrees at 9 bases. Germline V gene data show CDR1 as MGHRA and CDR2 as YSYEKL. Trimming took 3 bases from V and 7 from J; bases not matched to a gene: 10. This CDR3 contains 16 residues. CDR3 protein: CASSQAWTGVRQPQHF. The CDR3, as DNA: TGCGCCAGCAGCCAGGCTTGGACAGGGGTCCGCCAGCCCCAGCATTTT.

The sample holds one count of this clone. The CDR3 is CASSARTSDETQYF. Here the CDR3 DNA reads TGCGCCAGCAGCGCACGGACTAGCGACGAGACCCAGTACTTC. This chain joins TRBV5-1 and TRBJ2-5; 9 nucleotides match TRBD2. The CDR3 has 14 residues. Germline CDR1 is SGHRS and CDR2 is YFSETQ. V lost 4 bases and J lost 5; bases outside the gene matches: 6. The full variable domain, its missing parts supplied by reference TRBV5-1 and TRBJ2-5, is KAGVTQTPRYLIKTRGQQVTLSCSPISGHRSVSWYQQTPGQGLQFLFEYFSETQRNKGNFPGRFSGRQFSNSRSEMNVSTLELGDSALYLCASSARTSDETQYFGPGTRLLVL.